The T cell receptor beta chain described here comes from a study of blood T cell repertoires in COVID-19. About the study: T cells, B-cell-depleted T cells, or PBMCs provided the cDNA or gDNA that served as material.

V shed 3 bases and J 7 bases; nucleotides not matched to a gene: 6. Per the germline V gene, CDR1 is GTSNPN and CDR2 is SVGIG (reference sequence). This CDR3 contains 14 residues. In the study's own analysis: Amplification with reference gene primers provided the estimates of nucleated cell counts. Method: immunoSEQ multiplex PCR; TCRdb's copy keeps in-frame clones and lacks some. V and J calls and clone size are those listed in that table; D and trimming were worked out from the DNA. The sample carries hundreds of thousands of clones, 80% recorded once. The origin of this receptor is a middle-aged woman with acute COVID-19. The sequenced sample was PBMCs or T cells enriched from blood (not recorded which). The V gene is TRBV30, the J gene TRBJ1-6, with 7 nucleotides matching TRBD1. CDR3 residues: CAWRTGIVNSPLHF. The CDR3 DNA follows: TGTGCCTGGAGGACAGGGATTGTGAATTCACCCCTCCACTTT.